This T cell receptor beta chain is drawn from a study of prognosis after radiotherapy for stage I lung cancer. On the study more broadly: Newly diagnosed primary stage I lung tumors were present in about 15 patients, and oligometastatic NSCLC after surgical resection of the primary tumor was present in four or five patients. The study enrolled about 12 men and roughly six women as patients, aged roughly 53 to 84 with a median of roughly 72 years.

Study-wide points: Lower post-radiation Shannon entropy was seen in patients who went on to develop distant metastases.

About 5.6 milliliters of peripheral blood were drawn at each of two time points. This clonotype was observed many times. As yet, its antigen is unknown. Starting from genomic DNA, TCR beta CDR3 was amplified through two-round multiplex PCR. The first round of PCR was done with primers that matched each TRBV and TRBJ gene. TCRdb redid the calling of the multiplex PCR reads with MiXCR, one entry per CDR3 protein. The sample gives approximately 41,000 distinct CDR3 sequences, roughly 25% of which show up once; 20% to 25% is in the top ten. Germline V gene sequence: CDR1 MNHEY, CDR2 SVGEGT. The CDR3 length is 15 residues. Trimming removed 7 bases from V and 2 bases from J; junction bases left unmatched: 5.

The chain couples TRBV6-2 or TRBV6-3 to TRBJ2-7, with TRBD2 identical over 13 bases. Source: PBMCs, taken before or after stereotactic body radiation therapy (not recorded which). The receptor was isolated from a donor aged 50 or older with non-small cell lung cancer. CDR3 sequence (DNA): TGTGCCAGCATTCCGGGACTAGCGGGAACCTACGAGCAGTACTTC. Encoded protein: CASIPGLAGTYEQYF.